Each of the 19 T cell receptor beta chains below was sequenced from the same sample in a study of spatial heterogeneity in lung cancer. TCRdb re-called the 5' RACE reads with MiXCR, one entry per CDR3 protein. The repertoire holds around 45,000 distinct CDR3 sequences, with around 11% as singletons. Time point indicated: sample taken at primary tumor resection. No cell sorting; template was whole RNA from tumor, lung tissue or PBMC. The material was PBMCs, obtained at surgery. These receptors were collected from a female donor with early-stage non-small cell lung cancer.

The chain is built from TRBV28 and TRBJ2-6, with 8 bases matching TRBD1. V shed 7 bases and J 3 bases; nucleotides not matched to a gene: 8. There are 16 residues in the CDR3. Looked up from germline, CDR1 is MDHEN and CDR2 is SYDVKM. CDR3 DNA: TGTGCCAGCAAACCACAGGGGGGTCTTGGGGCCAACGTCCTGACTTTC. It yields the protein CASKPQGGLGANVLTF.

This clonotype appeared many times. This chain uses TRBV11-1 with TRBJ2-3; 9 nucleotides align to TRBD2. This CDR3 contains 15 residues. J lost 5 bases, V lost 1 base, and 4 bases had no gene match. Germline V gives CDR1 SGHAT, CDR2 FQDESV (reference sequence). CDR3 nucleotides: TGTGCCAGCAGCTTAGTGCGGGGGGGGGGAGATACGCAGTATTTT. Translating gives CASSLVRGGGDTQYF.

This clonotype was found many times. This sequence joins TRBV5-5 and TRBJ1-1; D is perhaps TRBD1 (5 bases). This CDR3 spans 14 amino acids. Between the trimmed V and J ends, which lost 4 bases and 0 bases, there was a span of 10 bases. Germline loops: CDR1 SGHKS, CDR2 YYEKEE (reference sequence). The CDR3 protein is CASSQGRLNTEAFF. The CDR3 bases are TGTGCCAGCAGCCAGGGACGGTTGAACACTGAAGCTTTCTTT.

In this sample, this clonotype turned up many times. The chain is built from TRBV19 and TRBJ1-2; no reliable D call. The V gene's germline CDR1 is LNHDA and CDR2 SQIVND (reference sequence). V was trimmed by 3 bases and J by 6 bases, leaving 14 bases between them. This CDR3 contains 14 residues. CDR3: CASSISARSHGYTF. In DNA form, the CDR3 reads TGTGCCAGTAGTATCTCAGCCCGGAGCCATGGCTACACCTTC.

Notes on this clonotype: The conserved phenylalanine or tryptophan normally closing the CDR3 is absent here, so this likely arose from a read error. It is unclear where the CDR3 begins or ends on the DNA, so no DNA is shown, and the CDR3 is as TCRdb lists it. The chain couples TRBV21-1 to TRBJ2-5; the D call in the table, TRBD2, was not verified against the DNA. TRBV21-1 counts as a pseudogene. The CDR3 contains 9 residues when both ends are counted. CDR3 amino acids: CARGSSGCS.

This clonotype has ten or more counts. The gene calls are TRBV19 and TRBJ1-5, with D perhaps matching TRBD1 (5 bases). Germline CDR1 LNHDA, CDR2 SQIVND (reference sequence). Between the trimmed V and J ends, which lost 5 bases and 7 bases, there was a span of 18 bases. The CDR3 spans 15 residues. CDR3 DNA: TGTGCCAGTAGTCCCGGGGCAGCCTTTGGGCAGCCCCAGCATTTT. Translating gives CASSPGAAFGQPQHF.

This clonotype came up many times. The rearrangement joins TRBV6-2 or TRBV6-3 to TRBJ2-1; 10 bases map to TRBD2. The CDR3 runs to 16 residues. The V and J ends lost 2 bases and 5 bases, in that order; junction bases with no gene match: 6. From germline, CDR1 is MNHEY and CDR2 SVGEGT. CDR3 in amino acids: CASSYPPSGGHNEQFF. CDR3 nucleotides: TGTGCCAGCAGTTACCCCCCTAGCGGGGGCCACAATGAGCAGTTCTTC.

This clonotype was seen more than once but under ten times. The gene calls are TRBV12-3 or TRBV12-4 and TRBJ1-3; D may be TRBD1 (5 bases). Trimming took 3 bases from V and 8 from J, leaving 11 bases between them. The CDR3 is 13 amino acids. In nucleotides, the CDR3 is TGTGCCAGCAGTTTGGAGGGGATCGACACCATATATTTT. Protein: CASSLEGIDTIYF.

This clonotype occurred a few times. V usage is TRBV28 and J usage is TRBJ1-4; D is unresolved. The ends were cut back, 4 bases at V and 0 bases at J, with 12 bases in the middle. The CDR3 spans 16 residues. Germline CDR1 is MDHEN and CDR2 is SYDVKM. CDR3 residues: CASSSPGGATNEKLFF. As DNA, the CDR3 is TGTGCCAGCAGTTCCCCGGGAGGCGCAACTAATGAAAAACTGTTTTTT.

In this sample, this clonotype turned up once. The CDR3 sequence is CAISKRLAGDTTDTQYF. For the CDR3, the DNA is TGTGCCATCAGTAAAAGGCTAGCGGGGGACACCACAGATACGCAGTATTTT. The gene calls are TRBV10-3 and TRBJ2-3; 10 positions match TRBD2. CDR1 and CDR2 from the germline V gene are ENHRY and SYGVKD. This CDR3 has 17 residues. V gave up 5 bases and J gave up 2 bases; unmatched junction bases: 10.

The CDR3 region is CASSLLLTDGYGYTF. The CDR3 DNA follows: TGTGCCAGCAGCTTACTTTTAACAGATGGCTATGGCTACACCTTC. The V and J genes are TRBV7-2 and TRBJ1-2; D gene uncertain. The CDR3 sequence is 15 residues long. Deletions cut 2 bases from V and 4 bases from J, with 14 bases between. In germline, CDR1 is SGHTA, CDR2 FQGNSA. Full variable domain (remainder filled in from reference TRBV7-2 and TRBJ1-2): GAGVSQSPSNKVTEKGKDVELRCDPISGHTALYWYRQSLGQGLEFLIYFQGNSAPDKSGLPSDRFSAERTGGSVSTLTIQRTQQEDSAVYLCASSLLLTDGYGYTFGSGTRLTVV.

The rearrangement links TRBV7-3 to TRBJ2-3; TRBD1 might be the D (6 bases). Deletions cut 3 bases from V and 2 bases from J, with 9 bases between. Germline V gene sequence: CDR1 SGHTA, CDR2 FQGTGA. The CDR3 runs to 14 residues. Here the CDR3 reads CASSLGAITDTQYF. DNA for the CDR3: TGTGCCAGCAGCTTGGGGGCAATCACAGATACGCAGTATTTT.

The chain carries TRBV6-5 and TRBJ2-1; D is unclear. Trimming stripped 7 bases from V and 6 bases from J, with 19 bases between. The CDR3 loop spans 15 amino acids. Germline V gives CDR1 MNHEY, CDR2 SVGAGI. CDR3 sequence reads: CASTAVPGYGNEQFF. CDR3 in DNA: TGTGCCAGCACCGCTGTTCCAGGCTACGGCAATGAGCAGTTCTTC.

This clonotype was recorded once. The CDR3 loop is CASSRGGSTGQLETDTQYF. The CDR3 nucleotides read TGTGCCAGCAGCCGGGGGGGGTCAACGGGACAACTAGAGACAGATACGCAGTATTTT. The chain links TRBV4-2 to TRBJ2-3; D perhaps matches TRBD2 (7 bases). V was clipped by 4 bases and J by 3 bases, with 26 bases between them. From germline, CDR1 is LGHNA and CDR2 YNFKEQ. This CDR3 has 19 residues.

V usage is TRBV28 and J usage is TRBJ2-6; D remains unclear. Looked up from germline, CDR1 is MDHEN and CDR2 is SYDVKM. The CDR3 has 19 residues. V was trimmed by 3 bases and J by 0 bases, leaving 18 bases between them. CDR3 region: CASSFGLGRFASGANVLTF. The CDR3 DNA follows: TGTGCCAGCAGTTTTGGGCTTGGCAGGTTCGCCTCTGGGGCCAACGTCCTGACTTTC.

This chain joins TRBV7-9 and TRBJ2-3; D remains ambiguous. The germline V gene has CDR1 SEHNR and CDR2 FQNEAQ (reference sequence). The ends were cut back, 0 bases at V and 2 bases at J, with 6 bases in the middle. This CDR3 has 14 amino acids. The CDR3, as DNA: TGTGCCAGCAGCTTAGCGGCTAACACAGATACGCAGTATTTT. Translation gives CASSLAANTDTQYF.

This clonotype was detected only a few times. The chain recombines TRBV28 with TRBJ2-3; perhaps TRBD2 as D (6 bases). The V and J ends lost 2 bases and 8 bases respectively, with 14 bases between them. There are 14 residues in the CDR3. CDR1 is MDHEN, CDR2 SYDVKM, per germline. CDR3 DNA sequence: TGTGCCAGCAGTTTAGGCACTAGCCCTGGTACGCAGTATTTT. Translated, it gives CASSLGTSPGTQYF.

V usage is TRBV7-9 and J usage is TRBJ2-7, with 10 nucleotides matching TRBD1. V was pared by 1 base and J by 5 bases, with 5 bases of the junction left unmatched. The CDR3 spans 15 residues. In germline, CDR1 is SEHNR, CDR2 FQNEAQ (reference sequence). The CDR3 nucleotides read TGTGCCAGCAGCTTAGAGTGGGACAGGGGCCACGAGCAGTACTTC. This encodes CASSLEWDRGHEQYF.

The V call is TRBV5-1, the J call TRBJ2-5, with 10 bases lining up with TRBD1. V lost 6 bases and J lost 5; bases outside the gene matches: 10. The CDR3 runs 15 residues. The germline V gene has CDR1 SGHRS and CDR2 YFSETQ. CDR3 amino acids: CASTRGTGEEETQYF. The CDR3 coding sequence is TGCGCCAGCACCAGAGGGACAGGGGAAGAGGAGACCCAGTACTTC.